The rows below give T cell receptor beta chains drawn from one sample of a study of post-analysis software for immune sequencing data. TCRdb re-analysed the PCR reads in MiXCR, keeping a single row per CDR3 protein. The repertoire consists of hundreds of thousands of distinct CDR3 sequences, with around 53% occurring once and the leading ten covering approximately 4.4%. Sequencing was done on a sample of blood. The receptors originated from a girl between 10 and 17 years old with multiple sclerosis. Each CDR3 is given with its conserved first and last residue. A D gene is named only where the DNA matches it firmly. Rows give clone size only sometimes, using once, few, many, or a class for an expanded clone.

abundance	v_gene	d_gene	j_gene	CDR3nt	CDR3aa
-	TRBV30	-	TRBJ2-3	TGTGCCTGGCGGCCCTCCGGGACTGACGGTACGCAGTATTTT	CAWRPSGTDGTQYF
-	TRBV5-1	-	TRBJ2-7	TGCGCCAGCAGCCAGAATCTGAGACCCTACGAGCAGTACTTC	CASSQNLRPYEQYF
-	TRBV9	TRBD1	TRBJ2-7	TGTGCCAGCAGGATAGACCTTGGGGACAGGGGGCCTAATAGCTACGAGCAGTACTTC	CASRIDLGDRGPNSYEQYF
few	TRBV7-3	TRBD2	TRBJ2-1	TGTGCCAGCAGCCGCAGGGCCTCGGGAGGGGTTTCCTACAATGAGCAGTTCTTC	CASSRRASGGVSYNEQFF
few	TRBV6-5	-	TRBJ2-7	TGTGCCAGCAGGCCCCCAGCGGCGCTTTCCTACGAGCAGTACTTC	CASRPPAALSYEQYF
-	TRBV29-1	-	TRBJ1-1	TGCAGCGTTTCCGGGGGTGCATACACTGAAGCTTTCTTT	CSVSGGAYTEAFF
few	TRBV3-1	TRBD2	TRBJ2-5	TGTGCCAGCTCCGTCCGGAGCGGGAGGGCCGGTTCAGAGACCCAGTACTTC	CASSVRSGRAGSETQYF
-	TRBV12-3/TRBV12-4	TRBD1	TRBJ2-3	TGTACCAGCAGTTTCTACAGGGGGGCAGATACGCAGTATTTT	CTSSFYRGADTQYF
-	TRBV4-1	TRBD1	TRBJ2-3	TGCGCCAGCAGCCCTCGGCGGACAGGGAATTTTCGAGATACGCAGTATTTT	CASSPRRTGNFRDTQYF
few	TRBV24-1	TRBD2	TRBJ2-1	TGTGCCACCAGTGATCCAGCGGGGAATACGAATGAGCAGTTCTTC	CATSDPAGNTNEQFF
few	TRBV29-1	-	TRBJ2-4	TGCAGCGTTGAGGTCTGGGCAGGTTTAGCCAAAAACATTCAGTACTTC	CSVEVWAGLAKNIQYF
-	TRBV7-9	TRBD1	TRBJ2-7	TGTGCCAGCAGCTTTGGACAGGGAATACCGTACGAGCAGTACTTC	CASSFGQGIPYEQYF
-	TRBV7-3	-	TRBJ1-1	TGTGCCAGCAGCTCGGGGGGGACGTTGATGAACACTGAAGCTTTCTTT	CASSSGGTLMNTEAFF
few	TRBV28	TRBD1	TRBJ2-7	TGTGCCAGCAGTCGACAGGGGGCGCAGATGTACGAGCAGTACTTC	CASSRQGAQMYEQYF
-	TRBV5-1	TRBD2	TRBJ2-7	TGCGCCAGCAGCTTTGGTGGGACTAGTGCCTACGAGCAGTACTTC	CASSFGGTSAYEQYF
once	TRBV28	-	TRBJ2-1	TGTGCCAGCAGCCTCTTCTCGAGAGCTAACAATGAGCAGTTCTTC	CASSLFSRANNEQFF
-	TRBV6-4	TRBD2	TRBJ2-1	TGTGCCAGCAGTGACTATAGCGGGAGCTCCTACAATGAGCAGTTCTTC	CASSDYSGSSYNEQFF
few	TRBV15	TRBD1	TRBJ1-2	TGTGCCACCAGCCTCTCCGGACAGGGAAACTATGGCTACACCTTC	CATSLSGQGNYGYTF
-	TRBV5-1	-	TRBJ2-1	TGCGCCAGCACCCGGAGGCAGGGGGGGTACAATGAGCAGTTCTTC	CASTRRQGGYNEQFF
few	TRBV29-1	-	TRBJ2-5	TGCAGCCCTCGGGTGCAGGGGTCGGAAGAGACCCAGTACTTC	CSPRVQGSEETQYF
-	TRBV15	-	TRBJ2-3	TGTGCCACCAGCAGGGGTGCTAGCACAGATACGCAGTATTTT	CATSRGASTDTQYF
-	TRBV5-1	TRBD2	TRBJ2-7	TGCGCCAGCAGCTTGGAACTAGCGGGAGTGGACGGGCAGTACTTC	CASSLELAGVDGQYF